Presented here are 24 T cell receptor beta chains from one specimen sequenced in a study of blood T cell dynamics during melanoma immunotherapy. Method: immunoSEQ multiplex PCR; TCRdb's copy keeps in-frame clones and lacks some. The sample lists about 18,000 clones; approximately 93% were seen once. Time point reported: pre-treatment baseline. The material was blood, obtained from a patient treated with checkpoint blockade. The receptors originated from a human donor with melanoma.

This chain connects TRBV7-9 to TRBJ2-7; weak D call: TRBD1 (5 bases). V was pared by 5 bases and J by 5 bases, with 16 bases between. This CDR3 has 14 residues. The germline gives CDR1 SEHNR, CDR2 FQNEAQ (reference sequence). The CDR3 coding sequence is TGTGCCAGCAGCCCGAGGAACAGGCTCGACGAGCAGTACTTC. Amino acids: CASSPRNRLDEQYF.

The chain combines TRBV19 with TRBJ2-7; D possibly matches TRBD1 or TRBD2 (5 bases each). There are 15 residues in the CDR3. The germline V and J ends were trimmed by 3 bases and 7 bases, with 19 bases remaining between them. Germline V lookup: CDR1 LNHDA, CDR2 SQIVND (reference sequence). The CDR3: CASSIDQGPLGEQYF. In DNA form, the CDR3 reads TGTGCCAGTAGTATTGATCAGGGACCCCTCGGGGAGCAGTACTTC. Full variable domain (rest looked up from reference TRBV19 and TRBJ2-7): DGGITQSPKYLFRKEGQNVTLSCEQNLNHDAMYWYRQDPGQGLRLIYYSQIVNDFQKGDIAEGYSVSREKKESFPLTVTSAQKNPTAFYLCASSIDQGPLGEQYFGPGTRLTVT.

V is TRBV7-2 and J is TRBJ2-7, with TRBD1 as a possible D gene (5 bases). Germline lookup yields CDR1 SGHTA and CDR2 FQGNSA. The CDR3 spans 14 residues. Trimming shortened V by 5 bases and J by 4 bases, and 15 bases separated the two germline ends. This CDR3 is CASSLAGRAYEQYF. The CDR3 bases are TGTGCCAGCAGCCTGGCCGGCAGGGCTTACGAGCAGTACTTC.

The rearrangement links TRBV30 to TRBJ1-1; tentative D call: TRBD1 (5 bases). The ends were cut back, 3 bases at V and 6 bases at J, with 8 bases in the middle. Germline assignment: CDR1 GTSNPN and CDR2 SVGIG (reference sequence). CDR3 length: 11 amino acids. CDR3 nucleotides: TGTGCCTGGAGGGGGACCTCTGAAGCTTTCTTT. Its protein is CAWRGTSEAFF.

The chain carries TRBV19 and TRBJ1-5; 11 bases fit TRBD1. Per the germline V gene, CDR1 is LNHDA and CDR2 is SQIVND (reference sequence). Trimming cost V 3 bases and J 2 bases; bases outside gene matches: 6. The length of the CDR3 is 17 residues. CDR3 residues: CASSMGGQGVGNQPQHF. CDR3 sequence (DNA): TGTGCCAGTAGTATGGGGGGACAGGGGGTGGGCAATCAGCCCCAGCATTTT.

This chain uses TRBV30 with TRBJ1-1; TRBD1 is a possible D gene (5 bases). The CDR3 contains 17 residues. V gave up 0 bases and J gave up 1 base, with 18 bases separating them. Per the germline V gene, CDR1 is GTSNPN and CDR2 is SVGIG (reference sequence). CDR3 sequence: CAWSVSRDGRANTEAFF. CDR3 sequence (DNA): TGTGCCTGGAGTGTAAGCAGGGACGGAAGGGCGAACACTGAAGCTTTCTTT.

The chain links TRBV6-5 to TRBJ1-5, with D perhaps matching TRBD1 (5 bases). The germline V and J ends were trimmed by 6 bases and 3 bases, with 12 bases remaining between them. The CDR3 consists of 14 residues. Germline CDR1 MNHEY, CDR2 SVGAGI. Here the CDR3 reads CASSKGVANQPQHF. In DNA form, the CDR3 reads TGTGCCAGCAGCAAAGGGGTTGCCAATCAGCCCCAGCATTTT.

The CDR3 DNA reads TGCGCCAGCAGCTTGGCCCCTCGGGCCTCTGGGACAGATACGCAGTATTTT. Translating it yields CASSLAPRASGTDTQYF. The rearrangement links TRBV5-1 to TRBJ2-3, with unresolved D. In germline, CDR1 is SGHRS, CDR2 YFSETQ. The CDR3 contains 17 residues. The ends were cut back, 0 bases at V and 3 bases at J, with 17 bases in the middle.

This sequence joins TRBV2 and TRBJ2-5; no clear D. Germline CDR1 and CDR2: SNHLY and FYNNEI. This CDR3 spans 10 amino acids. V dropped 8 bases and J dropped 5 bases, with 6 bases sitting between them. CDR3 sequence (DNA): TGTGCCAGCGAAATGGAGACCCAGTACTTC. Its translation: CASEMETQYF.

The rearrangement joins TRBV12-5 to TRBJ2-3; 12 positions match TRBD2. CDR1 and CDR2 (germline): LGHNT, FRNRAP. J lost 2 bases, V lost 3 bases, and 12 bases had no gene match. CDR3 length: 19 residues. The CDR3 DNA is TGTGCTAGTGGTTTCTCAAGACTAGCGGGAGCCGTACTCACAGATACGCAGTATTTT. Encoded protein: CASGFSRLAGAVLTDTQYF.

V gene TRBV9 combines with J gene TRBJ2-3; D gene ambiguous. Germline V CDR1 and CDR2: SGDLS, YYNGEE. This CDR3 spans 15 amino acids. Trimming took 0 bases from V and 0 from J, leaving 8 bases between them. The CDR3 nucleotides are TGTGCCAGCAGCGTAGCTACAGAGAGCACAGATACGCAGTATTTT. This gives the protein CASSVATESTDTQYF.

This clone has a handful of counts. V gene TRBV7-7 combines with J gene TRBJ2-2; 7 bases are a match to TRBD1. V lost 10 bases and J lost 6; bases outside the gene matches: 8. In germline, CDR1 is SSHAT, CDR2 FNYEAQ (reference sequence). The CDR3 length is 13 residues. This CDR3 is CATRQGQAGELFF. CDR3 nucleotide sequence: TGTGCCACCCGACAGGGTCAGGCCGGGGAGCTGTTTTTT.

The chain recombines TRBV19 with TRBJ2-2, with D possibly matching TRBD1 (6 bases). The CDR3 totals 14 residues. Germline CDR1 reads LNHDA; CDR2 reads SQIVND (reference sequence). The V end was cut by 7 bases, the J end by 5 bases, with 14 bases between. In DNA, the CDR3 is TGTGCCAGTATAGGTGGCAGGGGAACCGGGGAGCTGTTTTTT. This codes for CASIGGRGTGELFF.

The chain links TRBV29-1 to TRBJ2-3; D may be TRBD1 (6 bases). CDR1 is SQVTM and CDR2 is ANQGSEA in the germline V gene. V was cut by 7 bases and J by 0 bases, with 11 bases left in between. CDR3 size: 13 residues. This CDR3 reads CSARQVSTDTQYF. The CDR3 coding sequence is TGCAGCGCCCGACAGGTTAGCACAGATACGCAGTATTTT.

This clone has more than one count but fewer than ten. The chain combines TRBV18 with TRBJ2-3; a possible D gene is TRBD1 (5 bases). V lost 0 bases and J 3 bases, leaving 10 bases between the germline ends. In germline, CDR1 is KGHSH, CDR2 LQKENI. This CDR3 is 15 amino acids long. DNA of the CDR3: TGTGCCAGCTCACCACCTCAGGGCAGAACAGATACGCAGTATTTT. This translates into CASSPPQGRTDTQYF.

This clone was counted a single time. The chain carries TRBV6-6 and TRBJ1-3; D not certain. Trimming took off 2 bases at V and 2 bases at J, with 4 bases between the two ends. The germline V gene has CDR1 MNHNY and CDR2 SVGAGI (reference sequence). This CDR3 region has 13 residues. The CDR3 loop reads CASSYPAGNTIYF. The CDR3 DNA reads TGTGCCAGCAGTTACCCCGCTGGAAACACCATATATTTT.

V gene TRBV5-6 combines with J gene TRBJ1-2, with D maybe TRBD1 (5 bases). Trimming took off 0 bases at V and 5 bases at J, with 17 bases between the two ends. The CDR3 extends over 16 amino acids. The germline V gene encodes CDR1 SGHDT and CDR2 YYEEEE. The CDR3 DNA sequence: TGTGCCAGCAGCTTGGGACCAAGAGGGGATCATTATGGCTACACCTTC. Translated: CASSLGPRGDHYGYTF.

V gene TRBV4-1 combines with J gene TRBJ1-3; D might be TRBD1 (5 bases). Germline V gene data show CDR1 as MGHRA and CDR2 as YSYEKL. This CDR3 contains 17 residues. With 0 bases removed from V and 0 bases from J, the gap between germline ends came to 12 bases. CDR3 in DNA: TGCGCCAGCAGCCAAGATCAGGGCAGTCGCTCTGGAAACACCATATATTTT. Its protein is CASSQDQGSRSGNTIYF.

The V call is TRBV5-8, the J call TRBJ1-1; D ambiguous. Germline CDR1 and CDR2: SGHTS and YDEGEE. The V end was cut by 4 bases, the J end by 1 base, with 17 bases between. The CDR3 has 16 amino acids. In DNA form, the CDR3 reads TGTGCCAGCAGCCACTCATACCCCCTGGGGAACACTGAAGCTTTCTTT. This codes for CASSHSYPLGNTEAFF.

V usage is TRBV7-8 and J usage is TRBJ1-2, with 9 bases matching TRBD1. The V gene end was trimmed by 5 bases and the J gene end by 4 bases; junction bases not matched to a gene: 2. This CDR3 region has 13 residues. In germline, CDR1 is SGHVS, CDR2 FQNEAQ. CDR3 DNA sequence: TGTGCCAGCAGCCAGGACAGGGGCTATGGCTACACCTTC. Its translation: CASSQDRGYGYTF.

The V gene is TRBV7-2, the J gene TRBJ2-5; a possible D gene is TRBD1 (7 bases). This CDR3 has 14 amino acids. V was trimmed by 5 bases and J by 2 bases, leaving 12 bases between them. Germline values: CDR1 SGHTA, CDR2 FQGNSA. The CDR3, as DNA: TGTGCCAGCAGCGCGGGACAGCCTCAAGAGACCCAGTACTTC. This gives the protein CASSAGQPQETQYF.

V and J are TRBV5-1 and TRBJ1-2; D is undetermined. V lost 0 bases to trimming and J lost 5 bases, with 14 bases between them. The CDR3 spans 15 residues. CDR1 is SGHRS, CDR2 YFSETQ, per germline. The CDR3, as DNA: TGCGCCAGCAGCTTGGGTACGGGGTCTGGATATGGCTACACCTTC. Protein sequence: CASSLGTGSGYGYTF.

The V call is TRBV14, the J call TRBJ2-3; no definite D call. The CDR3 runs to 13 residues. V lost 1 base and J 6 bases, leaving 8 bases between the germline ends. CDR1 and CDR2 (germline): SGHDN, FVKESK. The CDR3 DNA sequence: TGTGCCAGCAGCCAAGTGAACGGGGATACGCAGTATTTT. This encodes CASSQVNGDTQYF.

The rearrangement links TRBV5-4 to TRBJ2-1, with 12 nucleotides matching TRBD1. CDR3 length: 16 residues. The germline gives CDR1 SGHNT, CDR2 YYREEE (reference sequence). V lost 7 bases and J lost 5; bases outside the gene matches: 10. CDR3 bases: TGTGCCAGCGCAGGGACAGGGGGCCTAGTGAACAATGAGCAGTTCTTC. This encodes CASAGTGGLVNNEQFF.